The TCR beta chain under discussion was sequenced for a study of vaccination effects on CD4 cells after COVID-19. Points from the study as a whole: Clones induced by infection and by vaccine showed marked clonal contraction late after vaccination.

Profiling relied on immunoSEQ multiplex PCR, and the TCRdb table lists in-frame clones only, not all of them. The sample records around 63,000 clones, 70% to 85% being singletons. J was trimmed by 0 bases and V by 4 bases; bases with no gene match: 16. CDR1 is LNHDA, CDR2 SQIVND, per germline (reference sequence). The CDR3 spans 21 residues. Comment on this clone: The target antigen is unknown.

Using viral peptide pools, the ViraFEST assay grew out antigen-specific CD4+ T cells prior to sequencing. Isolation of CD4+ T cells took place after about ten days of culture. Vaccinated recipients, who were negative for nucleocapsid antibodies, had no history of SARS-CoV-2 infection. For each well, some 1.9 million PBMC were cultured with around 9.8 IU/ml IL-2 and roughly 9.2 ug/ml peptides. On days 3 and 7, fresh IL-2 medium replaced half the medium. The specimen was CD4+ T cells from PBMCs cultured with HCoV-OC43 spike peptides, collected before COVID-19 vaccination. Indicated subset: HCoV-OC43 spike overlapping peptide pool stimulation. This TCR came from a human donor who received a COVID-19 vaccine. The J gene is TRBJ2-6, the V gene TRBV19, with TRBD1 identical over 9 bases. CDR3 sequence reads: CASSTSPFPGQGSSGANVLTF. The CDR3 DNA follows: TGTGCCAGTAGTACCTCTCCATTTCCGGGACAGGGATCCTCTGGGGCCAACGTCCTGACTTTC.